This entry concerns a single TCR beta chain. The data stem from a study of blood T cell repertoires in COVID-19. Sequenced by immunoSEQ multiplex PCR; TCRdb stores in-frame clones only, minus some. This sample has about 150,000 clones; about 87% occur once, and the top ten carry 2% to 3%. The TCR was taken from a man aged 50 to 59 with active COVID-19. Sequencing was performed on peripheral blood.

CDR3 protein: CASSQEGTSYNEQFF. CDR3 DNA sequence: TGCGCCAGCAGCCAAGAGGGGACATCTTACAATGAGCAGTTCTTC. The gene calls are TRBV4-3 and TRBJ2-1; TRBD1 might be the D (6 bases). The V end lost 0 bases, the J end lost 4 bases, and 10 bases lay between the germline ends. Germline V gives CDR1 LGHNA, CDR2 YSLEER. This CDR3 spans 15 amino acids.